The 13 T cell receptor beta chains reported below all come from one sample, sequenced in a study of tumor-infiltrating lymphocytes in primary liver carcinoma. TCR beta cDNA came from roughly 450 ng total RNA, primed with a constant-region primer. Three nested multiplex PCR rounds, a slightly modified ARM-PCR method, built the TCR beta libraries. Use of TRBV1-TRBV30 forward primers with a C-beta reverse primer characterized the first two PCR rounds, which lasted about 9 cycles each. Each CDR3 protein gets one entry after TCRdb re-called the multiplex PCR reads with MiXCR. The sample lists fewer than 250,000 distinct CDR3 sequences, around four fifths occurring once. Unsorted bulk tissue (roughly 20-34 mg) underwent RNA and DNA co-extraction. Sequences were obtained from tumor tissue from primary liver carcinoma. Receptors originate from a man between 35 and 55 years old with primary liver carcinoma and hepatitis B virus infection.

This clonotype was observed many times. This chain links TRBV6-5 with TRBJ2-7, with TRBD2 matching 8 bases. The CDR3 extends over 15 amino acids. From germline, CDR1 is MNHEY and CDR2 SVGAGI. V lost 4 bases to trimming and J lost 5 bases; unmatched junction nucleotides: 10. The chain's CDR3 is CASSSPSGRSHEQYF. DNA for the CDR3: TGTGCCAGCAGTTCCCCCAGCGGGAGATCCCACGAGCAGTACTTC.

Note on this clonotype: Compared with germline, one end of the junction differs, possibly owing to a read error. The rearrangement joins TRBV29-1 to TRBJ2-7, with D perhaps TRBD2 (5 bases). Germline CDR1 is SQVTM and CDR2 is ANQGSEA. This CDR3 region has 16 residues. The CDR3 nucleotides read TGCAGCGCCATGGCATCTGGGAGCGGCACTCCCTACGAGCATTACTTC. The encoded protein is CSAMASGSGTPYEHYF.

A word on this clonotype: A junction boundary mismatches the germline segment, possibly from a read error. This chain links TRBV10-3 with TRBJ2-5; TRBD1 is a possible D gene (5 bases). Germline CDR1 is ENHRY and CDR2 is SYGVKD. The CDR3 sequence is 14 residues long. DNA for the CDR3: TGTGTCATCAGTCCGACAGTCCCCCATGAGACCCAGTACTTC. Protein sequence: CVISPTVPHETQYF.

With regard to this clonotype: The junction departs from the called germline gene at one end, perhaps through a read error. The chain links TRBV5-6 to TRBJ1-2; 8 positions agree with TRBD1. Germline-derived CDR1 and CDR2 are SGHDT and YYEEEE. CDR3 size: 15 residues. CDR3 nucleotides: TGTACCAGCAGCTCGCGGACAGGGTGCGCAGATGGCTACACCTTC. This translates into CTSSSRTGCADGYTF.

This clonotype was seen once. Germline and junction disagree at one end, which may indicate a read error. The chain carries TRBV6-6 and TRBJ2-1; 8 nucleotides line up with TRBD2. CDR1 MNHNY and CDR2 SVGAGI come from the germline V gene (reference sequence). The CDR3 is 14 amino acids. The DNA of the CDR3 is TGTGTCAGCAGTTCGGGACTAGAGGGCAATAAGCAGTTCTTC. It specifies CVSSSGLEGNKQFF.

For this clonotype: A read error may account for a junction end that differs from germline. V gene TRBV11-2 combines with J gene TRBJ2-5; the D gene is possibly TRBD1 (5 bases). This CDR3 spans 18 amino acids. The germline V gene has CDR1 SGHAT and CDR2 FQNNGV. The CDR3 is CTSNPSSIQGTGRETQYF. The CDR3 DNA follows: TGTACCAGCAACCCTAGTTCAATCCAGGGTACTGGGCGGGAGACCCAGTACTTC.

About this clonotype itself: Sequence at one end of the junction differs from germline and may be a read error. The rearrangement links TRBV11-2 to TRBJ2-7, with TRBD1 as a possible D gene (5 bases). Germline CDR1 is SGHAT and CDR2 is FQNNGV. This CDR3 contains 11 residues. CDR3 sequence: CARTKGVKHYF. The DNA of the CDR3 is TGTGCCAGAACAAAAGGGGTTAAGCACTACTTC.

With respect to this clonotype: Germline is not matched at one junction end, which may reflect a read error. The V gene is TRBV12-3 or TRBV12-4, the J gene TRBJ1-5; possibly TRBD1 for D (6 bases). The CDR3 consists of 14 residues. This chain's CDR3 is CASSQQGDNQPQLF. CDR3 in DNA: TGTGCCAGCAGCCAACAGGGTGACAATCAGCCCCAGCTTTTT.

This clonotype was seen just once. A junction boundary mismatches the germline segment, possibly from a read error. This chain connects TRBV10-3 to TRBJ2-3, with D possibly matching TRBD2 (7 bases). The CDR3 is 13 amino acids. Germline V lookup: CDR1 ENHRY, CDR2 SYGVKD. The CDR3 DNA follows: TGTACCATCAGGCGGGGGCGCACAGATACGCAGTTTTTT. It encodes CTIRRGRTDTQFF.

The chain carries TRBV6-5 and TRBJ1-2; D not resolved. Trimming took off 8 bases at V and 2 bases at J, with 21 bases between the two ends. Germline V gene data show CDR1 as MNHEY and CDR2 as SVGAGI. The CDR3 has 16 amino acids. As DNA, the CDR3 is TGTGCCAGCGGTTCCGGGGTCGGGGTCATCAACTATGGCTACACCTTC. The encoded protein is CASGSGVGVINYGYTF.

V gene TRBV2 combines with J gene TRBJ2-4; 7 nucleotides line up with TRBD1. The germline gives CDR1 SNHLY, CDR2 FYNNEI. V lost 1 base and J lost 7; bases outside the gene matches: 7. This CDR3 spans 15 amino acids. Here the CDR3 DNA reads TGTGCCAGCAGTGAAGAACAGGGGAGTATCAACATTCAGTACTTC. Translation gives CASSEEQGSINIQYF.

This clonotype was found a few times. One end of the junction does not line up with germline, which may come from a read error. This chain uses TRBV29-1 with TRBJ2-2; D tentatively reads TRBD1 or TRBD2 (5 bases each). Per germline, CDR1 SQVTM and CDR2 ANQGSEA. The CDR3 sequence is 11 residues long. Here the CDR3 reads CSTKGNGELFF. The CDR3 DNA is TGCAGCACCAAGGGGAACGGGGAGTTGTTTTTT.

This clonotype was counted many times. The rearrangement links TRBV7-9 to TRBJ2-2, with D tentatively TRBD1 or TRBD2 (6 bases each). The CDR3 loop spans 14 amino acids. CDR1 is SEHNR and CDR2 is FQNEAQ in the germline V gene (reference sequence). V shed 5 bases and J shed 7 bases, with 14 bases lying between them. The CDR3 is CASSPVGGFGELFF. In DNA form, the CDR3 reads TGTGCCAGCAGCCCAGTGGGGGGCTTCGGGGAGCTGTTTTTT.